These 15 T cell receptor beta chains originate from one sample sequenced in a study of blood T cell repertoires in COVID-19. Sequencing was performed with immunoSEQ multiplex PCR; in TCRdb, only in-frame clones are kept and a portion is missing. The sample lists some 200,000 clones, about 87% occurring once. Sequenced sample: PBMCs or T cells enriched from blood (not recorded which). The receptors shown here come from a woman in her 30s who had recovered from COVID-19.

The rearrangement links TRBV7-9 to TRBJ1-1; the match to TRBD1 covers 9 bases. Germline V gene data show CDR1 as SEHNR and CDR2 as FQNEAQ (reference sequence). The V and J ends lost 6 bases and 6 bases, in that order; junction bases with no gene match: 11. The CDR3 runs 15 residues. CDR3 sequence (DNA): TGTGCCAGCAGTCCTCCGGGACAGGGTCGCCCTGAAGCTTTCTTT. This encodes CASSPPGQGRPEAFF.

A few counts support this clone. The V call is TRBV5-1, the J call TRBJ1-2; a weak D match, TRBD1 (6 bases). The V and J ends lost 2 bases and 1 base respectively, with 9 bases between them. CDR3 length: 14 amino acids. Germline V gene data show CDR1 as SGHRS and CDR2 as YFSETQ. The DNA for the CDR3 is TGCGCCAGCAGCTTATCGGACAGTAACTATGGCTACACCTTC. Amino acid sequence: CASSLSDSNYGYTF.

This CDR3 is CSVDRGSSYNEQFF. The CDR3 coding sequence is TGCAGCGTCGATCGGGGAAGCTCCTACAATGAGCAGTTCTTC. This chain links TRBV29-1 with TRBJ2-1; TRBD2 might be the D (5 bases). V was shortened by 6 bases and J by 0 bases, with 12 bases between the two germline ends. The CDR3 has 14 amino acids. The germline gives CDR1 SQVTM, CDR2 ANQGSEA.

The CDR3 bases are TGCGCCAGCAGCTGGACAGGGGGCTATGATCTTCCGTTCTTC. It translates to CASSWTGGYDLPFF. This chain joins TRBV5-1 and TRBJ2-1; 11 bases match TRBD1. CDR1 SGHRS and CDR2 YFSETQ come from the germline V gene. Unmatched junction bases numbered 11, after V lost 3 bases and J lost 15 bases. CDR3 length: 14 amino acids.

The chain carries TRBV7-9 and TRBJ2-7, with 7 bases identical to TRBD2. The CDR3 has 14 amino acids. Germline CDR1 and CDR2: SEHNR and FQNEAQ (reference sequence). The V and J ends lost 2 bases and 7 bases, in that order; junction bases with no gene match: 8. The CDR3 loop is CASSLLSGMGEQYF. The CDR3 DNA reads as TGTGCCAGCAGCTTACTAAGCGGGATGGGGGAGCAGTACTTC.

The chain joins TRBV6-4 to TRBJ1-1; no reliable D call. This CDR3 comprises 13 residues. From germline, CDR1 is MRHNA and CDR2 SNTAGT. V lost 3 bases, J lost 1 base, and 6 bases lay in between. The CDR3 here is CASSESENTEAFF. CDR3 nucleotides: TGTGCCAGCAGTGAATCAGAGAACACTGAAGCTTTCTTT.

The CDR3 loop reads CASSVEQGITIYF. CDR3 DNA sequence: TGTGCCAGCAGCGTAGAACAGGGGATCACCATATATTTT. The V call is TRBV7-2, the J call TRBJ1-3; 7 bases match TRBD1. The length of the CDR3 is 13 residues. The trim removed 5 bases at V and 9 bases at J, leaving 7 bases unmatched. Per germline, CDR1 SGHTA and CDR2 FQGNSA.

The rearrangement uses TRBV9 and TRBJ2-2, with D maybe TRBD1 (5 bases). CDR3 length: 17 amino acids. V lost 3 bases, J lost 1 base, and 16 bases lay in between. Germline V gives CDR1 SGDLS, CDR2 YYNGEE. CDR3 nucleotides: TGTGCCAGCAGCGCAGAACAGGTCTACTTGAACACCGGGGAGCTGTTTTTT. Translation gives CASSAEQVYLNTGELFF. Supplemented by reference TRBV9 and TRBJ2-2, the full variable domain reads DSGVTQTPKHLITATGQRVTLRCSPRSGDLSVYWYQQSLDQGLQFLIQYYNGEERAKGNILERFSAQQFPDLHSELNLSSLELGDSALYFCASSAEQVYLNTGELFFGEGSRLTVL.

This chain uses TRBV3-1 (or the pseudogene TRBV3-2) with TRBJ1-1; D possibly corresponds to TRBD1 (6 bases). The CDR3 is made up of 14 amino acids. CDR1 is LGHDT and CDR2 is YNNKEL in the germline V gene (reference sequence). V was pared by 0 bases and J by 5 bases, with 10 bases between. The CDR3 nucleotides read TGTGCCAGCAGCCAAGATCTCAGGGGAACTGAAGCTTTCTTT. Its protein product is CASSQDLRGTEAFF.

CDR3 loop: CASSRFGTGLQETQYF. CDR3 nucleotide sequence: TGTGCCAGCTCTCGGTTCGGGACAGGGCTCCAAGAGACCCAGTACTTC. The J gene is TRBJ2-5, the V gene TRBV18, with 9 bases matching TRBD1. The CDR3 sequence is 16 residues long. Germline lookup yields CDR1 KGHSH and CDR2 LQKENI. With V trimmed by 6 bases and J by 1 base, 9 bases remained unmatched.

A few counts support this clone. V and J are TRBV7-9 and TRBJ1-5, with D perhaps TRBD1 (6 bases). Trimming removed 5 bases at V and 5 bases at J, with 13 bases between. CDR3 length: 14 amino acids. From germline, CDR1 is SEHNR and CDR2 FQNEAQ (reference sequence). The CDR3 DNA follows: TGTGCCAGCAGCCCGACAGGAGAGTATCAGCCCCAGCATTTT. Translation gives CASSPTGEYQPQHF.

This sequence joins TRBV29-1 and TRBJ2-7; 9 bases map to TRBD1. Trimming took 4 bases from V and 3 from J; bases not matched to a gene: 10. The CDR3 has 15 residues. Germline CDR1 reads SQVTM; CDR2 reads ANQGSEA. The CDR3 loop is CSVVGGDRGNYEQYF. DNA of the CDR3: TGCAGCGTTGTCGGGGGAGACAGGGGGAACTACGAGCAGTACTTC.

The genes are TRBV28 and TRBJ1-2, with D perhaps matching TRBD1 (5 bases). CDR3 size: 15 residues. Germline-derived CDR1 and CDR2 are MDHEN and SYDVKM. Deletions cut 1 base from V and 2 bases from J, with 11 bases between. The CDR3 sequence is CASSLSATVNYGYTF. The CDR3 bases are TGTGCCAGCAGTTTATCCGCGACAGTGAACTATGGCTACACCTTC.

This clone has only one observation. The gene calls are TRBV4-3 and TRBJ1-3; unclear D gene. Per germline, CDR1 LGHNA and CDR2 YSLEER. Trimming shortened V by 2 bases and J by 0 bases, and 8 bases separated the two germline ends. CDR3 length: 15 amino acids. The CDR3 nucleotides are TGCGCCAGCAGCCAAACCGGGAGCTCTGGAAACACCATATATTTT. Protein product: CASSQTGSSGNTIYF.

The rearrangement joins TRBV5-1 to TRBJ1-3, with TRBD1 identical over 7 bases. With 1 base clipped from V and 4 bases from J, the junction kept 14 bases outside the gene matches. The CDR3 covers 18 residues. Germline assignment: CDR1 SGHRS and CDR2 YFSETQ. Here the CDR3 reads CASSLISPEGARGNTIYF. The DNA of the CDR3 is TGCGCCAGCAGCTTGATCTCTCCGGAGGGGGCGCGCGGAAACACCATATATTTT. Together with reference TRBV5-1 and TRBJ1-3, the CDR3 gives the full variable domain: KAGVTQTPRYLIKTRGQQVTLSCSPISGHRSVSWYQQTPGQGLQFLFEYFSETQRNKGNFPGRFSGRQFSNSRSEMNVSTLELGDSALYLCASSLISPEGARGNTIYFGEGSWLTVV.